The 31 T cell receptor beta chains listed next were all sequenced from one sample in a study of blood T cell repertoires in COVID-19. Clones were read by immunoSEQ multiplex PCR, and TCRdb kept only the in-frame ones, dropping some. This sample has over 70,000 clones; roughly 80% occur once, and the top ten carry about 6.9%. Sequencing was done on a sample of peripheral blood. These receptors were obtained from a man younger than 45 with COVID-19, enrolled during active disease.

This sequence joins TRBV7-9 and TRBJ2-7; 7 nucleotides align to TRBD1. The germline V gene encodes CDR1 SEHNR and CDR2 FQNEAQ (reference sequence). This CDR3 has 13 residues. The J segment lost 4 bases and the V segment lost 5 bases, leaving 5 bases of the junction unmatched. Written as DNA, the CDR3 is TGTGCCAGCAGCCCCTCGGGACAGTACGAGCAGTACTTC. This translates into CASSPSGQYEQYF.

This clone was counted once. The CDR3 coding sequence is TGTGCCAGTAGCCCCATCGAGGCGGGGGTGGAGACCCAGTACTTC. This sequence encodes CASSPIEAGVETQYF. This chain uses TRBV19 with TRBJ2-5; 7 positions match TRBD2. Germline V gives CDR1 LNHDA, CDR2 SQIVND (reference sequence). Germline trimming cut 6 bases from V and 5 bases from J; bases unmatched to any gene: 12. The CDR3 covers 15 residues. The full variable domain, its missing parts supplied by reference TRBV19 and TRBJ2-5, is DGGITQSPKYLFRKEGQNVTLSCEQNLNHDAMYWYRQDPGQGLRLIYYSQIVNDFQKGDIAEGYSVSREKKESFPLTVTSAQKNPTAFYLCASSPIEAGVETQYFGPGTRLLVL.

This clone was detected many times. Here the CDR3 reads CASSEIYSTDTQYF. The CDR3 coding sequence is TGTGCCAGCAGTGAGATCTATAGCACAGATACGCAGTATTTT. This chain links TRBV2 with TRBJ2-3; no firm D call. Germline V gene lookup returns CDR1 SNHLY and CDR2 FYNNEI. Trimming took 3 bases from V and 0 from J, leaving 7 bases between them. The CDR3 sequence is 14 residues long.

This clone was picked up a small number of times. The chain combines TRBV19 with TRBJ1-5; a possible D gene is TRBD1 (5 bases). Deletions cut 5 bases from V and 1 base from J, with 18 bases between. CDR1 and CDR2 (germline): LNHDA, SQIVND (reference sequence). The CDR3 runs 17 residues. CDR3 region: CASSPPRAGQSNQPQHF. In DNA form, the CDR3 reads TGTGCCAGTAGTCCCCCCAGGGCAGGGCAAAGCAATCAGCCCCAGCATTTT. Using reference TRBV19 and TRBJ1-5 for the parts outside the CDR3, the full variable domain is DGGITQSPKYLFRKEGQNVTLSCEQNLNHDAMYWYRQDPGQGLRLIYYSQIVNDFQKGDIAEGYSVSREKKESFPLTVTSAQKNPTAFYLCASSPPRAGQSNQPQHFGDGTRLSIL.

This clone is a singleton in its sample. This chain uses TRBV27 with TRBJ1-5; D unclear. V was clipped by 2 bases and J by 6 bases, with 8 bases between them. CDR3 length: 13 amino acids. Germline CDR1 is MNHEY and CDR2 is SMNVEV (reference sequence). CDR3 protein: CASSLRETQPQHF. The CDR3 DNA reads as TGTGCCAGCAGTTTAAGGGAGACTCAGCCCCAGCATTTT.

V usage is TRBV13 and J usage is TRBJ2-1; TRBD2 agrees at 7 bases. J was trimmed by 6 bases and V by 3 bases; bases with no gene match: 5. Germline V gene sequence: CDR1 PRHDT, CDR2 FYEKMQ (reference sequence). The CDR3 has 14 residues. CDR3: CASSFRGRGNEQFF. The CDR3 DNA reads as TGTGCCAGCAGCTTCCGCGGGAGAGGCAATGAGCAGTTCTTC. The variable domain in full, with the rest retrieved from reference TRBV13 and TRBJ2-1, is AAGVIQSPRHLIKEKRETATLKCYPIPRHDTVYWYQQGPGQDPQFLISFYEKMQSDKGSIPDRFSAQQFSDYHSELNMSSLELGDSALYFCASSFRGRGNEQFFGPGTRLTVL.

J is TRBJ1-1 and V is TRBV2, with TRBD1 identical over 7 bases. Per the germline V gene, CDR1 is SNHLY and CDR2 is FYNNEI. This CDR3 is 13 amino acids long. V was clipped by 5 bases and J by 4 bases; unmatched bases: 4. DNA for the CDR3: TGTGCCAGCAGTCTACAGGGGAGCACTGAAGCTTTCTTT. It translates to CASSLQGSTEAFF. Full variable domain (remainder filled in from reference TRBV2 and TRBJ1-1): EPEVTQTPSHQVTQMGQEVILRCVPISNHLYFYWYRQILGQKVEFLVSFYNNEISEKSEIFDDQFSVERPDGSNFTLKIRSTKLEDSAMYFCASSLQGSTEAFFGQGTRLTVV.

The V and J genes are TRBV4-1 and TRBJ2-5; TRBD1 aligns across 7 bases. This CDR3 region has 14 residues. V lost 3 bases and J lost 4; bases outside the gene matches: 5. Germline CDR1 is MGHRA and CDR2 is YSYEKL. The CDR3 DNA reads as TGCGCCAGCAGCCAGATGACAGGGAGAGAGACCCAGTACTTC. The encoded protein is CASSQMTGRETQYF.

V and J are TRBV9 and TRBJ1-3; D remains unclear. The CDR3 loop spans 16 amino acids. The germline V gene has CDR1 SGDLS and CDR2 YYNGEE. The V gene lost 4 bases and the J gene lost 4 bases, with 18 bases spanning the gap. CDR3 coding DNA: TGTGCCAGCAGCCCTAGCCCGATCGGAGAGGGAAACACCATATATTTT. As protein: CASSPSPIGEGNTIYF.

The chain couples TRBV28 to TRBJ1-5, with 8 bases aligning to TRBD1. The CDR3 totals 13 residues. Germline values: CDR1 MDHEN, CDR2 SYDVKM. Trimming cost V 8 bases and J 7 bases; bases outside gene matches: 7. The CDR3 nucleotides are TGTGCCAGCCGCAGGGGGCGAGCCCAGCCCCAGCATTTT. This encodes CASRRGRAQPQHF.

The genes are TRBV19 and TRBJ1-4; 12 bases match TRBD1. This CDR3 has 18 residues. V lost 5 bases, J lost 2 bases, and 9 bases stayed unmatched. Germline-derived CDR1 and CDR2 are LNHDA and SQIVND (reference sequence). The CDR3 nucleotides are TGTGCCAGTAGTTCCCGGGACAGGGGGCTCTCTACTAATGAAAAACTGTTTTTT. Translated, it gives CASSSRDRGLSTNEKLFF.

J is TRBJ1-5 and V is TRBV29-1, with D unresolved. The V end was cut by 4 bases, the J end by 5 bases, with 9 bases between. The CDR3 is made up of 12 amino acids. Germline V gene sequence: CDR1 SQVTM, CDR2 ANQGSEA. The CDR3 bases are TGCAGCGTTGGCGGGAAGGATCAGCCCCAGCATTTT. This translates into CSVGGKDQPQHF.

The rearrangement uses TRBV6-5 and TRBJ1-4; D remains unclear. The CDR3 is made up of 15 amino acids. Trimming stripped 3 bases from V and 2 bases from J, with 10 bases between. Germline CDR1 reads MNHEY; CDR2 reads SVGAGI. The CDR3 DNA reads TGTGCCAGCAGTTATAACAGTGGGACTAATGAAAAACTGTTTTTT. It encodes CASSYNSGTNEKLFF.

The chain combines TRBV19 with TRBJ2-1; a weak D match, TRBD1 (5 bases). This CDR3 is 13 amino acids long. V lost 4 bases to trimming and J lost 1 base, with 5 bases between them. Germline V CDR1 and CDR2: LNHDA, SQIVND (reference sequence). This CDR3 reads CASSKGSYNEQFF. The CDR3 nucleotides read TGTGCCAGTAGTAAGGGGTCCTACAATGAGCAGTTCTTC. The complete variable domain, with remaining parts taken from reference TRBV19 and TRBJ2-1, reads DGGITQSPKYLFRKEGQNVTLSCEQNLNHDAMYWYRQDPGQGLRLIYYSQIVNDFQKGDIAEGYSVSREKKESFPLTVTSAQKNPTAFYLCASSKGSYNEQFFGPGTRLTVL.

V and J are TRBV29-1 and TRBJ2-7; 9 positions match TRBD2. Per germline, CDR1 SQVTM and CDR2 ANQGSEA. This CDR3 has 15 amino acids. V lost 5 bases and J lost 6; bases outside the gene matches: 14. The CDR3 sequence is CSVLLAGVSGLEQYF. The CDR3 DNA is TGCAGCGTTCTTTTAGCGGGAGTATCGGGACTCGAGCAGTACTTC.

The V call is TRBV29-1, the J call TRBJ2-7, with TRBD2 matching 8 bases. J lost 3 bases, V lost 7 bases, and 5 bases had no gene match. CDR3 length: 12 residues. Germline values: CDR1 SQVTM, CDR2 ANQGSEA. The CDR3 is CSALAGSYEQYF. For the CDR3, the DNA is TGCAGCGCCCTAGCGGGTAGCTACGAGCAGTACTTC.

V and J are TRBV6-4 and TRBJ2-2; D not resolved. Germline CDR1 is MRHNA and CDR2 is SNTAGT. This CDR3 has 14 amino acids. Between the trimmed V and J ends, which lost 4 bases and 0 bases, there was a span of 6 bases. The CDR3 nucleotides are TGTGCCAGCAGTGCCACTCCGAACACCGGGGAGCTGTTTTTT. This encodes CASSATPNTGELFF.

The genes are TRBV9 and TRBJ2-7, with TRBD1 identical over 8 bases. Germline trimming cut 4 bases from V and 7 bases from J; bases unmatched to any gene: 16. CDR3 length: 16 amino acids. CDR1 is SGDLS and CDR2 is YYNGEE in the germline V gene. The CDR3 loop is CASSPGSGQGAGEQYF. CDR3 sequence (DNA): TGTGCCAGCAGCCCGGGATCGGGGCAGGGGGCGGGAGAGCAGTACTTC.

The rearrangement links TRBV2 to TRBJ2-3; 8 bases are a match to TRBD2. The V and J ends lost 8 bases and 3 bases, in that order; junction bases with no gene match: 10. This CDR3 region has 15 residues. Germline V CDR1 and CDR2: SNHLY, FYNNEI. The CDR3 spells CASAGGLARTDTQYF. In nucleotides, the CDR3 is TGTGCCAGCGCGGGAGGTTTGGCAAGAACAGATACGCAGTATTTT.

The J gene is TRBJ1-1, the V gene TRBV25-1, with unresolved D. Trimming removed 7 bases from V and 1 base from J, with 7 bases in between. Germline V gene data show CDR1 as MGHDK and CDR2 as SYGVNS. This CDR3 comprises 12 residues. CDR3 nucleotide sequence: TGTGCCAGCACCCGAGGGAACACTGAAGCTTTCTTT. Translating it yields CASTRGNTEAFF. Complete variable domain (other parts from reference TRBV25-1 and TRBJ1-1): EADIYQTPRYLVIGTGKKITLECSQTMGHDKMYWYQQDPGMELHLIHYSYGVNSTEKGDLSSESTVSRIRTEHFPLTLESARPSHTSQYLCASTRGNTEAFFGQGTRLTVV.

The chain joins TRBV2 to TRBJ1-5; 9 positions agree with TRBD1. The CDR3 extends over 14 amino acids. Trimming cost V 5 bases and J 2 bases; bases outside gene matches: 1. CDR1 and CDR2 (germline): SNHLY, FYNNEI. The CDR3 bases are TGTGCCAGCAGTACAGGGGGCGGCAATCAGCCCCAGCATTTT. Translating gives CASSTGGGNQPQHF.

The chain combines TRBV4-1 with TRBJ1-6; TRBD1 is a possible D gene (6 bases). The CDR3 has 16 residues. CDR1 is MGHRA and CDR2 is YSYEKL in the germline V gene. Trimming left V 1 base short and J 9 bases short, with 16 bases between. The CDR3 region has the DNA TGCGCCAGCAGCCAAGTTTTGTGGGGGCAGGGTTCACCCCTCCACTTT. Encoded protein: CASSQVLWGQGSPLHF.

This chain joins TRBV19 and TRBJ1-5, with 7 bases aligning to TRBD1. Germline loops: CDR1 LNHDA, CDR2 SQIVND (reference sequence). The CDR3 loop spans 13 amino acids. V trimming: 10 bases; J trimming: 5 bases; junction bases outside the gene matches: 8. The CDR3 loop is CAIPDRVHQPQHF. The CDR3 DNA is TGTGCCATCCCAGACAGGGTTCATCAGCCCCAGCATTTT.

The chain carries TRBV6-2 or TRBV6-3 and TRBJ2-1, with 8 positions matching TRBD2. Trimming removed 0 bases from V and 9 bases from J; junction bases left unmatched: 7. CDR3 size: 15 residues. Per germline, CDR1 MNHEY and CDR2 SVGEGT. The CDR3 sequence: CASSYSSSGVPEQFF. For the CDR3, the DNA is TGTGCCAGCAGTTACTCGAGTAGCGGGGTTCCTGAGCAGTTCTTC.

CDR3: CASSLDRYQETQYF. The CDR3 DNA reads as TGTGCCAGCAGCCTTGACAGGTACCAAGAGACCCAGTACTTC. The rearrangement uses TRBV2 and TRBJ2-5; tentatively, D is TRBD1 (6 bases). Between the trimmed V and J ends, which lost 6 bases and 0 bases, there was a span of 11 bases. The CDR3 contains 14 residues. Germline V gene data show CDR1 as SNHLY and CDR2 as FYNNEI.

This clone was counted a single time. The V and J genes are TRBV20-1 and TRBJ2-7, with D perhaps matching TRBD2 (5 bases). The V gene's germline CDR1 is DFQATT and CDR2 SNEGSKA (reference sequence). CDR3 length: 11 residues. The germline V and J ends were trimmed by 6 bases and 6 bases, with 12 bases remaining between them. The CDR3 region has the DNA TGCAGTGCCTCCCCTAGCTCCGAGCAGTACTTC. Translation: CSASPSSEQYF.

This clone was observed a single time. The chain employs TRBV3-1 (or the pseudogene TRBV3-2) and TRBJ2-3, with D perhaps matching TRBD2 (6 bases). Between the trimmed V and J ends, which lost 1 base and 1 base, there was a span of 9 bases. The CDR3 loop spans 15 amino acids. The germline gives CDR1 LGHDT, CDR2 YNNKEL (reference sequence). CDR3 protein: CASSQGPSGTDTQYF. CDR3 coding DNA: TGTGCCAGCAGCCAAGGGCCTAGCGGCACAGATACGCAGTATTTT.

The gene calls are TRBV6-6 and TRBJ2-3; possible D gene TRBD2, 6 bases. CDR3 length: 15 amino acids. V lost 0 bases, J lost 0 bases, and 7 bases lay in between. Germline V gene lookup returns CDR1 MNHNY and CDR2 SVGAGI (reference sequence). Here the CDR3 reads CASSYSSGSTDTQYF. The CDR3 DNA follows: TGTGCCAGCAGTTACTCTAGCGGAAGCACAGATACGCAGTATTTT.

This chain uses TRBV9 with TRBJ2-3, with D perhaps matching TRBD2 (5 bases). Germline-derived CDR1 and CDR2 are SGDLS and YYNGEE. The germline V and J ends were trimmed by 4 bases and 5 bases, with 5 bases remaining between them. The CDR3 spans 11 residues. The CDR3 loop is CASSREDTQYF. The CDR3 DNA is TGTGCCAGCAGCCGGGAAGATACGCAGTATTTT.

V and J are TRBV6-6 and TRBJ2-7; D possibly corresponds to TRBD2 (6 bases). V lost 5 bases and J 7 bases, leaving 15 bases between the germline ends. This CDR3 region has 13 residues. CDR1 is MNHNY, CDR2 SVGAGI, per germline (reference sequence). CDR3 bases: TGTGCCAGCAGTGGGGGGAGTGTGGGTGAGCAGTACTTC. This translates into CASSGGSVGEQYF.

The gene calls are TRBV30 and TRBJ1-4; 7 bases align to TRBD1. The CDR3 is made up of 16 amino acids. J gave up 6 bases and V 2 bases, and 12 bases lay outside the gene matches. Germline CDR1 reads GTSNPN; CDR2 reads SVGIG (reference sequence). For the CDR3, the DNA is TGTGCCTGGAGTCTTACCAGGGGGTTGAGGCATGAAAAACTGTTTTTT. Protein sequence: CAWSLTRGLRHEKLFF.